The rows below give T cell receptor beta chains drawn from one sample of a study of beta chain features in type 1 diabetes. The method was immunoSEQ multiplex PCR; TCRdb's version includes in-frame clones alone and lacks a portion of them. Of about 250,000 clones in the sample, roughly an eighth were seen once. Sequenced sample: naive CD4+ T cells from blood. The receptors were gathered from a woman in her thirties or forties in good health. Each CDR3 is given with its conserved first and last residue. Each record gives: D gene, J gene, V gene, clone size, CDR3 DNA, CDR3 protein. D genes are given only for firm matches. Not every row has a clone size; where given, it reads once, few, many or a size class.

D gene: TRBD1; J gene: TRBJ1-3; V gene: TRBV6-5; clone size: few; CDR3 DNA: TGTGCCAGCAGAGTGACAGGGGGAAACGGAAACACCATATATTTT; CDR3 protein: CASRVTGGNGNTIYF
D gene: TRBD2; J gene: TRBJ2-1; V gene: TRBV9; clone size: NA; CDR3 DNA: TGTGCCAGCAGCTTAGTCTCCAGCGGGGGGGCAAATGAGCAGTTCTTC; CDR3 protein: CASSLVSSGGANEQFF
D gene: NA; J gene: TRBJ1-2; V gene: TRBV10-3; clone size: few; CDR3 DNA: TGTGCCATCAGTGAGACAGGCTTCAGTGGCTACACCTTC; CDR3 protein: CAISETGFSGYTF
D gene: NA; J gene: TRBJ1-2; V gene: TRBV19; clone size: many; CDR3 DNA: TGTGCCAGTACCCGGAGGGACTATGGCTACACCTTC; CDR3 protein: CASTRRDYGYTF
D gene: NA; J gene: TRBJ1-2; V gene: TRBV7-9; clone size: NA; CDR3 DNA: TGTGCCAGCTCACCCGGGGAGTCCTACACCTTC; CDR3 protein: CASSPGESYTF
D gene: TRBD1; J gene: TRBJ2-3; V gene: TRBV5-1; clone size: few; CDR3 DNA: TGCGCCAGCAGCTACCGGGACAGGGTTGGCTCAGATACGCAGTATTTT; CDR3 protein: CASSYRDRVGSDTQYF
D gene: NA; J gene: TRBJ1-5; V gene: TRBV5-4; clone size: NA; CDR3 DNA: TGTGCCAGCAGCTTGGGGCCCGACAATCAGCCCCAGCATTTT; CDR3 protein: CASSLGPDNQPQHF
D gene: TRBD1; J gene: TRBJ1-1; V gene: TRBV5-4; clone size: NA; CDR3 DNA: TGTGCCAGCAGGGACAGGGCGCGATGGGGTTCTGGGGGCGAAGCTTTCTTT; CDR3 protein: CASRDRARWGSGGEAFF
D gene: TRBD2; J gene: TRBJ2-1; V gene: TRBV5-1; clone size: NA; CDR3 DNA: TGCGCCAGCAGCATAGCTAGCGGCGATTACAATGAGCAGTTCTTC; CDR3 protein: CASSIASGDYNEQFF
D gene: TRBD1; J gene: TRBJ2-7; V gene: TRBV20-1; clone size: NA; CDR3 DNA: TGCAGCTTCAGGGGGTTCTACGAGCAGTACTTC; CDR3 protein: CSFRGFYEQYF
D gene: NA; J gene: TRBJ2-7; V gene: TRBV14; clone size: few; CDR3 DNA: TGTGCCAGCAGCCAAGATGTTGGACAGTCCTACGAGCAGTACTTC; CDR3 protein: CASSQDVGQSYEQYF
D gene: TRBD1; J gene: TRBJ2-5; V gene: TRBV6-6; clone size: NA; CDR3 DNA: TGTGCCAGCAGTTACTGGGACAGGGTGGGACAGACCCAGTACTTC; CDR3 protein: CASSYWDRVGQTQYF
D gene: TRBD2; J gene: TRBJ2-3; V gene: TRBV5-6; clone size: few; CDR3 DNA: TGTGCCAGCAGCTTGTTGGCTAGCGGGATGATAGATACGCAGTATTTT; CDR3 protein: CASSLLASGMIDTQYF
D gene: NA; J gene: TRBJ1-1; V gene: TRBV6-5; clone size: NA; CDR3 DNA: TGTGCCAGCAGTTACACTTCGAACACTGAAGCTTTCTTT; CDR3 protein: CASSYTSNTEAFF
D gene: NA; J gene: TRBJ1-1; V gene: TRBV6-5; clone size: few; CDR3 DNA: TGTGCCAGCAGCCGCCCCGGGCAGGGGCGGACTGAAGCTTTCTTT; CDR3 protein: CASSRPGQGRTEAFF
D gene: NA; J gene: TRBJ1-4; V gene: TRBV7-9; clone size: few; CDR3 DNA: TGTGCCAGCAGCGCGGAGAGAAATGAAAAACTGTTTTTT; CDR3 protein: CASSAERNEKLFF
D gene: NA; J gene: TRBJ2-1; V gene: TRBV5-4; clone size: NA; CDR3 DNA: TGTGCCAGCAGCTCGCCTAGAGAATTTGAGCAGTTCTTC; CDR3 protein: CASSSPREFEQFF
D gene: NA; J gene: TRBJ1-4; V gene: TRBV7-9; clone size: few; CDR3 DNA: TGTGCCAGCAGCTTGGGCAGGGAAGATGAAAAACTGTTTTTT; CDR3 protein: CASSLGREDEKLFF
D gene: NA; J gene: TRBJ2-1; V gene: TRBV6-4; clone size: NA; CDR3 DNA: TGTGCCAGCAGCCCTGACATAATCTACAATGAGCAGTTCTTC; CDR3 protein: CASSPDIIYNEQFF
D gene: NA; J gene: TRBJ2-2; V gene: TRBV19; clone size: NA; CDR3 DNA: TGTGCCAGTGTGACACCTACGAATCCCGGGGAGCTGTTTTTT; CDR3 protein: CASVTPTNPGELFF
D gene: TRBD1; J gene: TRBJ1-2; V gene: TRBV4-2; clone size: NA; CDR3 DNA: TGTGCCAGCAGCCATCCGGGACAGGGGGTTAACTATGGCTACACCTTC; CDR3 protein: CASSHPGQGVNYGYTF
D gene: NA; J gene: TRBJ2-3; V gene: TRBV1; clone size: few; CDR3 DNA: TGCACCAGCAGCCAGGGGGGGGCCTGCACAGATACGCAGTATTTT; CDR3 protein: CTSSQGGACTDTQYF
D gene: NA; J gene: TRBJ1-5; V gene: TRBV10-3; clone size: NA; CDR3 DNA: TGTGCCATCAGTGAGGGGAGACAGCCCCAGCATTTT; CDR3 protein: CAISEGRQPQHF
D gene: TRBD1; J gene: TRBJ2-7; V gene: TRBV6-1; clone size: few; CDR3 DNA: TGTGCCAGCAGGAGGGGACAGGGATTTTACGAGCAGTACTTC; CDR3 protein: CASRRGQGFYEQYF
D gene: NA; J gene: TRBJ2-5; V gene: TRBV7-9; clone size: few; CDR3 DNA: TGTGCCAGCAGCCGAGCAGAGACCCAGTACTTC; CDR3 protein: CASSRAETQYF
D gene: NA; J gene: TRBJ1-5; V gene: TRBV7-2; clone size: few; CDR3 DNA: TGTGCCAGCAGCTTAGGGCTCGGCAATCAGCCCCAGCATTTT; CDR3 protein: CASSLGLGNQPQHF
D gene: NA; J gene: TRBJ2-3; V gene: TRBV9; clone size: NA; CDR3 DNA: TGTGCCAGCAGCGCAGCCTTAGGGGCAGGAGATACGCAGTATTTT; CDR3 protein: CASSAALGAGDTQYF
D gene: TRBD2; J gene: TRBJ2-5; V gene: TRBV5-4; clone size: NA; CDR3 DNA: TGTGCCAGCAGCCTGCGACTAGCGGGGGGGCAAGAGACCCAGTACTTC; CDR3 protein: CASSLRLAGGQETQYF
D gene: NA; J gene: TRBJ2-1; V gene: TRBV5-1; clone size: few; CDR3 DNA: TGCGCCAGCAGCTTGGGGCCGGGTTCCTACAATGAGCAGTTCTTC; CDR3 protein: CASSLGPGSYNEQFF
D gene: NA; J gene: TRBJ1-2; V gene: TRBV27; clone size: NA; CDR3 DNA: TGTGCCAGCAGTCCGGGTTGGGGCTACACCTTC; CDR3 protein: CASSPGWGYTF
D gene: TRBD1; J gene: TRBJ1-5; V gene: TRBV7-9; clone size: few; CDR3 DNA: TGTGCCAGCAGCCCCGGGACAGGGGCAGGCAATCAGCCCCAGCATTTT; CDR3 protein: CASSPGTGAGNQPQHF
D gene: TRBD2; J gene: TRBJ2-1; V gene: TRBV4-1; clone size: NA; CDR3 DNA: TGCGCCAGCAGCCAAGCCCCGGGACTAGCGGGGGTGAGCTCCTACAATGAGCAGTTCTTC; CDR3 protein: CASSQAPGLAGVSSYNEQFF
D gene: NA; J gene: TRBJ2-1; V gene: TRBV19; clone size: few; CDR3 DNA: TGTGCCAGTAGTCGGGTAGGACTCCTCACACACAATGAGCAGTTCTTC; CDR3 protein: CASSRVGLLTHNEQFF
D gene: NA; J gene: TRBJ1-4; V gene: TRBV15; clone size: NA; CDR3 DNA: TGTGCCACCAGCAGACTCCGGGGGGGGGCAGAAAAACTGTTTTTT; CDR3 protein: CATSRLRGGAEKLFF
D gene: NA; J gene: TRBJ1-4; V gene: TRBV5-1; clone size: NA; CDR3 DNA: TGCGCCAGCAGCTTCAGGGCTAGTAATGAAAAACTGTTTTTT; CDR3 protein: CASSFRASNEKLFF
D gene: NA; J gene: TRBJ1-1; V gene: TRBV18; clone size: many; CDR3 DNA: TGTGCCAGCTCACTGGGACAGAACACTGAAGCTTTCTTT; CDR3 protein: CASSLGQNTEAFF
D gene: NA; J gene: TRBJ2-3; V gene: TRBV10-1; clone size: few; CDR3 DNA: TGCGCCAGCAGTGAGTCGACGCGGGGCTTCACAGATACGCAGTATTTT; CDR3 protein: CASSESTRGFTDTQYF
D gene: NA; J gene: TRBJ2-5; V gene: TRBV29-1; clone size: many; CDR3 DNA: TGCAGCGTTGCGGTAGCTCGGGAGACCCAGTACTTC; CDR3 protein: CSVAVARETQYF
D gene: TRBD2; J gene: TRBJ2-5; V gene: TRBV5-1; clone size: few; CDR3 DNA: TGCGCCAGCAGAGCGGGGTCGGGGCAAGAGACCCAGTACTTC; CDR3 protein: CASRAGSGQETQYF
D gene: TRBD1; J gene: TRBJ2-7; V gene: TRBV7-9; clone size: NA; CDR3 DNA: TGTGCCAGCAGCTTAAGTCCCACCGGGACAGGGGCGATGTACGAGCAGTACTTC; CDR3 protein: CASSLSPTGTGAMYEQYF
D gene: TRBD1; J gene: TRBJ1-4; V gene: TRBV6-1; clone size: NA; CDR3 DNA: TGTGCCAGCAGTGACACGCAGGGGGGATTCAATGAAAAACTGTTTTTT; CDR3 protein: CASSDTQGGFNEKLFF
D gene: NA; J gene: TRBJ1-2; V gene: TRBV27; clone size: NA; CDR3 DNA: TGTGCCAGCACCACCCGGGAGGGAGGTTACTATGGCTACACCTTC; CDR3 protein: CASTTREGGYYGYTF
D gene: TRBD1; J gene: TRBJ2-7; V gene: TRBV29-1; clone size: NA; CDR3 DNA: TGCAGCGCATTACGACAGGGTAAGCCTTCCGAGCAGTACTTC; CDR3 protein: CSALRQGKPSEQYF
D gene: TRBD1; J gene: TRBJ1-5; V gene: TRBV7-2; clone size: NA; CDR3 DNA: TGTGCCAGCAGCTATGGGACAGCCCAGCATTTT; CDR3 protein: CASSYGTAQHF
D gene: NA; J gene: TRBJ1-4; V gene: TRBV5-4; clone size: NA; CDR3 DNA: TGTGCCAGCAGCTTGGCCCGGCGGTCGGGGGAAAAACTGTTTTTT; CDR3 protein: CASSLARRSGEKLFF
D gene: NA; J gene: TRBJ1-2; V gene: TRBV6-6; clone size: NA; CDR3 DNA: TGTGCCAGCAGTTACACGCGACAGGCCAACTATGGCTACACCTTC; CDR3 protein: CASSYTRQANYGYTF
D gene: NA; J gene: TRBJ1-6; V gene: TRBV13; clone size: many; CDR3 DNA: TGTGCCAGCAGCCCCGGGGGAAGAAACTCACCCCTCCACTTT; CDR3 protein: CASSPGGRNSPLHF
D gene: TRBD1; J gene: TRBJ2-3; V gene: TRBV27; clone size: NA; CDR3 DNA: TGTGCCAGCAGTTTCGCGGACAGGGCAGATACGCAGTATTTT; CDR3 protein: CASSFADRADTQYF
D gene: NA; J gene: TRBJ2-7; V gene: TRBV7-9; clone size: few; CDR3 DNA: TGTGCCAGCAGCTTATTGGCCCCGGGCTACGAGCAGTACTTC; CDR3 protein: CASSLLAPGYEQYF
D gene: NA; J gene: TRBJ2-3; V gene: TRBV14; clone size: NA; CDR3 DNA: TGTGCCAGCAGCCAAGAGGAGTACCATACGCAGTATTTT; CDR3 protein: CASSQEEYHTQYF